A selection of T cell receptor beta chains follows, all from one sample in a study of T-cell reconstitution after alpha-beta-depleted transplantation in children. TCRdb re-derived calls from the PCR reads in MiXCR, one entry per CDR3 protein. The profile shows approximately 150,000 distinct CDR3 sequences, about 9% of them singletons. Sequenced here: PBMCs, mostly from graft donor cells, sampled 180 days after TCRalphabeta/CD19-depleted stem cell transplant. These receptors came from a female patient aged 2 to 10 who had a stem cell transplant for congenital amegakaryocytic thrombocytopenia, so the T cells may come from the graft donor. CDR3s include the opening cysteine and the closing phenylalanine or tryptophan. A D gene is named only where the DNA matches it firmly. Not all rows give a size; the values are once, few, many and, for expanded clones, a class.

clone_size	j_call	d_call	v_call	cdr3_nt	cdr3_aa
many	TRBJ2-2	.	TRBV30	TGTGCCTGGCGCACCGCGGGGGCCAGAACCAACGGGGAGCTGTTTTTT	CAWRTAGARTNGELFF
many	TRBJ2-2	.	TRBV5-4	TGTGCCAGCAGCTACATGGGGGGGGCATGGAACACCGGGGAGCTGTTTTTT	CASSYMGGAWNTGELFF
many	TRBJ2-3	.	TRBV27	TGTGCCAGCAGTTTATACGGGGGCACCTTAACTAGCACAGATACGCAGTATTTT	CASSLYGGTLTSTDTQYF
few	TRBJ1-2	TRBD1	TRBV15	TGTGCCACCAGCATTGATAGGACAGGCTACGGCTACACCTTC	CATSIDRTGYGYTF
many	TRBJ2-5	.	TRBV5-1	TGCGCCAGCAGCTTGTGGGGGCTGTACCAAGAGACCCAGTACTTC	CASSLWGLYQETQYF
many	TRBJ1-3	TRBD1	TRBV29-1	TGCAGCGTTGAATTTCAGGGGGCAAGGGACACCATATATTTT	CSVEFQGARDTIYF
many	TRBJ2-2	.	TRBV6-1	TGTGCCAGCAGCCTCAGTGGGTGGTCCACCGGGGAGCTGTTTTTT	CASSLSGWSTGELFF
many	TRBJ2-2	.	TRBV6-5	TGTGCCAGCAGTTACATCAGGGGAACCGGGGAGCTGTTTTTT	CASSYIRGTGELFF
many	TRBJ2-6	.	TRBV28	TGTGCCTTCAATCCACGGCAGGGGAAGGTTACTGGGGCCAACGTCCTGACTTTC	CAFNPRQGKVTGANVLTF
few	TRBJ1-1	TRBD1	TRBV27	TGTGCCAGCCGAGTGACCGTCAGGGGGCAGTTTCCCAACGCTGAAGCTTTCTTT	CASRVTVRGQFPNAEAFF
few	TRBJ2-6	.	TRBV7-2	TGTGCCAGCAGCCGACAGGTTTTCTCTGGGGCCAACGTCCTGACTTTC	CASSRQVFSGANVLTF
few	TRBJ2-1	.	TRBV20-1	TGCAGTGCTAGCGGTCCCGGTTTGGGTGAGCAGTTCTTC	CSASGPGLGEQFF
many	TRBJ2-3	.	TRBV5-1	TGCGCCAGCAGCTCCGGTGGGCGGGAAACCGATACGCAGTATTTT	CASSSGGRETDTQYF
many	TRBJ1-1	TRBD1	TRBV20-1	TGCAGTGCTAGGAAGACAGGGTGGAACACTGAAGCTTTCTTT	CSARKTGWNTEAFF
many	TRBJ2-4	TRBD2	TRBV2	TGTGCCAGCAGTGGCGAGCGGGAGACCCCCAAAAACATTCAGTACTTC	CASSGERETPKNIQYF
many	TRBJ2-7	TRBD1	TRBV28	TGTGCCAGCAGTTCGGGACAGGGGTGGGGCGAGCAGTACTTC	CASSSGQGWGEQYF
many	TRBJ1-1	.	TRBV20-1	TGCAGTGCTAGAGTGAACTTCGTGTTGTCTGAAGCTTTCTTT	CSARVNFVLSEAFF
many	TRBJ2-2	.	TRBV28	TGTGCCACCAAATTCAGGGGACCGAACACCGGGGAGCTGTTTTTT	CATKFRGPNTGELFF
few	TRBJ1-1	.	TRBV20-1	TGCAGTGCTAGTACGGGGCGCCCTGAAGCTTTCTTT	CSASTGRPEAFF
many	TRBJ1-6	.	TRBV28	TGTGCCAGCAGTCGAGACTCAGGCCCATATTCACCCCTCCACTTT	CASSRDSGPYSPLHF
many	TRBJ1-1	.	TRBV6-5	TGTGCCAGCAGTTGGGGGATGAACACTGAAGCTTTCTTT	CASSWGMNTEAFF
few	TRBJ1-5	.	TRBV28	TGTGCCAGCAGTTTATCTCCGTGGGGCAGGGAGCATAATAGCAATCAGCCCCAGCATTTT	CASSLSPWGREHNSNQPQHF
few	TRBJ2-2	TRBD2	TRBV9	TGTGCCAGCAGCGTAGGTCTAGCGGGAGGAGACACCGGGGAGCTGTTTTTT	CASSVGLAGGDTGELFF
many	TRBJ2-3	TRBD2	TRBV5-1	TGCGCCAGCAGCTCGGGACTAGCGGCTCTAGATACGCAGTATTTT	CASSSGLAALDTQYF
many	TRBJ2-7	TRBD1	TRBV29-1	TGCAGCGCCCTCAATACAGGGGGCTACGAGCAGTACTTC	CSALNTGGYEQYF
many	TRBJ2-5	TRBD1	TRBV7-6	TGTGCCAGCAGCTTAGTGAGGGGGCCGGAGACCCAGTACTTC	CASSLVRGPETQYF
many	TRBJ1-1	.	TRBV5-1	TGCGCCAGCAGTAAGGGCAGCATGAACACTGAAGCTTTCTTT	CASSKGSMNTEAFF
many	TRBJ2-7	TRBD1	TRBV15	TGTGCCACCAGCAGGGACAGGGGGCTCTCCTACGAGCAGTACTTC	CATSRDRGLSYEQYF
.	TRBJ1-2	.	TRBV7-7	TGTGCCAGCAGCCACATGGTCAGGGCTATTAGCTACACCTTC	CASSHMVRAISYTF
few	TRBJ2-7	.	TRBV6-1	TGTGCCAGCAAGGAATACTTAGCTACCTACGAGCAGTACTTC	CASKEYLATYEQYF
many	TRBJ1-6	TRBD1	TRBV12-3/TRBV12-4	TGTGCCAGCAGCAGACAGGGGAAAAGCTCCTATAATTCACCCCTCCACTTT	CASSRQGKSSYNSPLHF
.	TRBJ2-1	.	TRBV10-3	TGTGCCATCAGTGAGGAGGGCGGGGGCTCTCCCAATGAGCAGTTCTTC	CAISEEGGGSPNEQFF
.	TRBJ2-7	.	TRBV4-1	TGCGCCAGCAGCCAAGGCGAAGACAAATTCTACGAGCAGTACTTC	CASSQGEDKFYEQYF
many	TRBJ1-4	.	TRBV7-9	TGTGCCAGCAGCTTAGGTCCAGTGGAAAAACTGTTTTTT	CASSLGPVEKLFF
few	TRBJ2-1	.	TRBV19	TGTGCCAGTAGTATTCTCATTTCAGGGAACAATGAGCAGTTCTTC	CASSILISGNNEQFF
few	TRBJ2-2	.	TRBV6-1	TGTGCCAGCAGTGAATGGGTACCCGGGGAGCTGTTTTTT	CASSEWVPGELFF
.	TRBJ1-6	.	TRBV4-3	TGCGCCAGCAGCCCGTCTGGAGGCCTGGGTTCACCCCTCCACTTT	CASSPSGGLGSPLHF
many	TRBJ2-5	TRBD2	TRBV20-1	TGCAGTGCTAGGCCGACTAGCGGTCAAGAGACCCAGTACTTC	CSARPTSGQETQYF
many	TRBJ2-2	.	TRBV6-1	TGTGCCAGCAGCCAAAGGGGGGGCACCGGGGAGCTGTTTTTT	CASSQRGGTGELFF
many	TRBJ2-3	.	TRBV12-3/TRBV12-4	TGTGCCAGCAGTTTTCAGGCAGATACGCAGTATTTT	CASSFQADTQYF
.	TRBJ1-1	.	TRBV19	TGTGCCAGTAGTATCAGGGTGGTCACTGAAGCTTTCTTT	CASSIRVVTEAFF
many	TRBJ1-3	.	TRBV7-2	TGTGCCAGCAGCTTACAGGGGGGAAACACCATATATTTT	CASSLQGGNTIYF
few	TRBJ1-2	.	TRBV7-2	TGTGCCAGCAGCCGCAGTGGGGGGAACTATGGCTACACCTTC	CASSRSGGNYGYTF
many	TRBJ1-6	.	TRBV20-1	TGCAGTGCTACAGGGGCGGGATCACCCCTCCACTTT	CSATGAGSPLHF
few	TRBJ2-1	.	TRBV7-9	TGTGCCAGCAGCCTGAACGGCGATGAGCAGTTCTTC	CASSLNGDEQFF
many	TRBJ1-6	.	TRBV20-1	TGCAGTGCTAGAGATCCGGGACCGTATAATTCACCCCTCCACTTT	CSARDPGPYNSPLHF
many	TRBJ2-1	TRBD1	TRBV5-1	TGCGCCAGCAGCTTGGACAGGGGGATCAATGAGCAGTTCTTC	CASSLDRGINEQFF
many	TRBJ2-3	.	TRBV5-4	TGTGCCAGCAGCCTGAGGACAGATACGCAGTATTTT	CASSLRTDTQYF
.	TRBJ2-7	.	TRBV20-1	TGCAGTGCTAGGGATTCCGGGACTGTCTACGAGCAGTACTTC	CSARDSGTVYEQYF
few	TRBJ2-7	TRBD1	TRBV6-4	TGTGCCATCAGTTTGGGACAGGGCTATGCGGGGCGTTCCTACGAGCAGTACTTC	CAISLGQGYAGRSYEQYF
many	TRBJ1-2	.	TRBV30	TGTGCCTGGTCTGGGGACCGCCGCTATGGCTACACCTTC	CAWSGDRRYGYTF
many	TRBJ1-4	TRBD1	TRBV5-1	TGCGCCAGCACCCGGACAGGGCTGAGTGAAAAACTGTTTTTT	CASTRTGLSEKLFF
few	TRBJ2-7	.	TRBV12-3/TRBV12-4	TGTGCCAGCAACGGCGGAGCGAGCTCCTACGGGCAGTACTTC	CASNGGASSYGQYF
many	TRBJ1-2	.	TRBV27	TGTGCCAGCAGTTTATCGATGGGGGCTAACTATGGCTACACCTTC	CASSLSMGANYGYTF
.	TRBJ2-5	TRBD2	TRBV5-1	TGCGCCAGCAGCATGACTAGCGGGACCTTGGAGACCCAGTACTTC	CASSMTSGTLETQYF